The clone carrying this T cell receptor (beta chain) has a handful of counts. Its antigen is undetermined. The data were taken from a study of T cells after yellow fever vaccination. General study results and limits: A faster peak, day 5 versus 15, was reached by the weaker secondary response. Researchers cautioned that FACS-sorted repertoires could harbor abundant clonotypes contaminating from the bulk population.

TCRdb re-called the 5' RACE reads with MiXCR, one entry per CDR3 protein. The sample has about 300,000 distinct CDR3 sequences; less than 9.5% are singletons. This sequence was found in a man between 18 and 35 years old who received the YFV17D yellow fever vaccine. This material consisted of CD4+ T cells sorted from PBMCs, taken 5 days after the yellow fever booster vaccination.

Here the CDR3 DNA reads TGTGCCAGCAGTGATCCCCAGGGGTCCAGCAATCAGCCCCAGCATTTT. It is translated as CASSDPQGSSNQPQHF. J is TRBJ1-5 and V is TRBV6-2 or TRBV6-3; tentatively, D is TRBD1 (6 bases). The CDR3 is 16 residues long. With 5 bases removed from V and 1 base from J, the gap between germline ends came to 15 bases. CDR1 and CDR2 (germline): MNHEY, SVGEGT.